This is a list of T cell receptor beta chains from one sample in a study of blood T cell repertoires in COVID-19. Here immunoSEQ multiplex PCR was the method, and the copy in TCRdb shows in-frame clones only, minus some. Here the sample spans 250,000 to 350,000 clones, approximately 85% being singletons. The sequenced sample was PBMCs or T cells enriched from blood (not recorded which). Receptors were obtained from a woman aged 25-40 years who had recovered from COVID-19. CDR3s include the opening cysteine and the closing phenylalanine or tryptophan. Each record gives: J gene, D gene, V gene, clone size, CDR3 DNA, CDR3 protein. A D gene is named only where the DNA matches it firmly. Only part of the rows carry a size: once, few, many, or a class if the clone is expanded.

>TRBJ1-2|TRBD1|TRBV15|.
TGTGCCACCAGCAGAGTTGAGGGACAGGGGTTAGGTCATGGCTACACCTTC
CATSRVEGQGLGHGYTF
>TRBJ2-5|.|TRBV7-5|.
TGTGCCAGAAGCCGACAGGACCTCTGGGAGACCCAGTACTTC
CARSRQDLWETQYF
>TRBJ1-2|.|TRBV19|.
TGTGCCAGTAGTATCAGCAGGGCCTTCTATGGCTACACCTTC
CASSISRAFYGYTF
>TRBJ2-5|.|TRBV5-1|.
TGCGCCAGCAGCTTGGCCCCGGGACAAGAGACCCAGTACTTC
CASSLAPGQETQYF
>TRBJ2-1|TRBD2|TRBV15|once
TGTGCCACCAGCAGAGATCTAGCGGGGCTCGATGAGCAGTTCTTC
CATSRDLAGLDEQFF
>TRBJ2-4|TRBD1|TRBV9|once
TGTGCCAGCAGCGTAGGGCCCAGGACAGGTGACATTCAGTACTTC
CASSVGPRTGDIQYF
>TRBJ1-1|TRBD1|TRBV10-3|.
TGTGCCATCAGTGTGCGGGACAGTCCTATGAACACTGAAGCTTTCTTT
CAISVRDSPMNTEAFF
>TRBJ1-2|TRBD1|TRBV28|.
TGTGCCAGCGGTACCAACCAGGGGGCTGCCTATGGCTACACCTTC
CASGTNQGAAYGYTF
>TRBJ1-4|.|TRBV19|few
TGTGCCAGTAGTATTGCGACAGGCCGGGCAAAACTGTTTTTT
CASSIATGRAKLFF
>TRBJ2-7|TRBD2|TRBV30|.
TGTGCCTGGAGTGACGCCGGGGGGTTCCTCTCCTACGAGCAGTACTTC
CAWSDAGGFLSYEQYF
>TRBJ2-5|.|TRBV11-3|.
TGTGCCAGCAGCCCTCGACCTACCGGGGCCCAGTACTTC
CASSPRPTGAQYF